Reported below is one T cell receptor (beta chain). The source of the sample is a study of blood T cells in healthy people across ages. Germline CDR1 and CDR2: SNHLY and FYNNEI. This CDR3 is built from 14 residues. The ends lost 7 bases at V and 3 bases at J; junction bases unmatched: 1. A second PCR of about 7 to 11 cycles used a sample-barcoded 5' primer and a J-beta primer mix. Each CDR3 protein is one row after TCRdb ran MiXCR on the 5' RACE reads. The data show around 700,000 distinct CDR3 sequences, around a quarter seen once. These records were also assigned to another study, of T cells of mothers and their children. This second study notes: Three healthy Caucasian mothers gave samples, and so did their six children. Among related mother-child pairs, overlap was slightly higher than in unrelated pairs, though not significantly.

The receptor was derived from a boy between 10 and 17 years old in good health. The source material was blood. This chain joins TRBV2 and TRBJ2-5, with 14 positions matching TRBD2. The CDR3 sequence: CASKTSGGEETQYF. CDR3 coding DNA: TGTGCCAGCAAGACTAGCGGGGGGGAAGAGACCCAGTACTTC. Based on the CDR3 plus reference TRBV2 and TRBJ2-5, the full variable domain is EPEVTQTPSHQVTQMGQEVILRCVPISNHLYFYWYRQILGQKVEFLVSFYNNEISEKSEIFDDQFSVERPDGSNFTLKIRSTKLEDSAMYFCASKTSGGEETQYFGPGTRLLVL.